This T cell receptor (beta chain) originates from a study of blood T cell repertoires in COVID-19. At the level of the study: Italy, Spain and the United States were the sources of the convalescent and acute COVID-19 samples. T cells, B-cell-depleted T cells, or PBMCs provided the cDNA or gDNA that served as material.

Enrollees, about 18 to 95 years old, lived in about two dozen US areas. Participants reported their clinical history, and cohort assignment relied on those reports. V gave up 6 bases and J gave up 8 bases; unmatched junction bases: 9. Germline values: CDR1 SNHLY, CDR2 FYNNEI. This CDR3 comprises 14 residues. This clone has a single count. Libraries were prepared by immunoSEQ multiplex PCR; TCRdb keeps only in-frame clonotypes and omits some of them. The sample comprises around 300,000 clones, over 85% of which are singletons, and around 1.9% rests with the top ten. The chain is built from TRBV2 and TRBJ2-1, with 8 bases fitting TRBD2. Sequencing was performed on PBMCs or T cells enriched from blood (not recorded which). This sequence was found in an older woman who had recovered from COVID-19. Here the CDR3 reads CASSLSGRGDEQFF. CDR3 bases: TGTGCCAGCAGCCTCAGCGGGAGAGGAGATGAGCAGTTCTTC.